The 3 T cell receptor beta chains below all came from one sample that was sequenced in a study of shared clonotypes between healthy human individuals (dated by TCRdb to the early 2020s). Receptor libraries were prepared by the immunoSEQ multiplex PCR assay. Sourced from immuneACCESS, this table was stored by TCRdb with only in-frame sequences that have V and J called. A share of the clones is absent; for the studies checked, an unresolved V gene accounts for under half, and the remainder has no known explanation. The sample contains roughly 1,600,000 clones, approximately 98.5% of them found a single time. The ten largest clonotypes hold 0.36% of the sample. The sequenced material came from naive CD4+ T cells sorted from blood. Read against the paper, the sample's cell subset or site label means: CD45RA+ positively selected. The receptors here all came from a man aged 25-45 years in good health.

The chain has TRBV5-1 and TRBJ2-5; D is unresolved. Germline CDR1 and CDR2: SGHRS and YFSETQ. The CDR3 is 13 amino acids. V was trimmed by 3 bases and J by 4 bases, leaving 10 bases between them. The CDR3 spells CASSYELRETQYF. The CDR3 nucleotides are TGCGCCAGCAGCTACGAACTCCGAGAGACCCAGTACTTC.

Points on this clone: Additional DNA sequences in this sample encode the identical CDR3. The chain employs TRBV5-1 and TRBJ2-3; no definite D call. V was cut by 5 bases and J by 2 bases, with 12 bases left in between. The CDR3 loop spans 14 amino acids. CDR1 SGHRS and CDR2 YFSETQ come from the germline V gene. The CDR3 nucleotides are TGCGCCAGCAGTCTTTTAGGGAACACAGATACGCAGTATTTT. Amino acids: CASSLLGNTDTQYF. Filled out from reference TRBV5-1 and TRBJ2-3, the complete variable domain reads KAGVTQTPRYLIKTRGQQVTLSCSPISGHRSVSWYQQTPGQGLQFLFEYFSETQRNKGNFPGRFSGRQFSNSRSEMNVSTLELGDSALYLCASSLLGNTDTQYFGPGTRLTVL.

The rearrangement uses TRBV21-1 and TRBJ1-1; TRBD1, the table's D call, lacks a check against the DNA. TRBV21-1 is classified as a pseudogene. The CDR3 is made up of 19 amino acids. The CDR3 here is CASSKGLGTGEKMNTEAFF. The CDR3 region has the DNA TGTGCCAGCAGCAAAGGATTGGGCACAGGGGAGAAAATGAACACTGAAGCTTTCTTT.